The present entry profiles one T cell receptor beta chain with its context. This record comes from a study of blood T cell repertoires in COVID-19. Original analysis: Researchers report that nucleated cell counts were estimated from reference gene primer amplification. Generated by immunoSEQ multiplex PCR, the TCRdb table keeps only in-frame clones and is missing some. V, J and clone size derive from that table, while D and trimming were established from the DNA sequence. Here the sample spans 85,000 to 130,000 clones, about four fifths being singletons. With 7 bases removed from V and 1 base from J, the gap between germline ends came to 7 bases. This CDR3 spans 11 amino acids. Germline V gene lookup returns CDR1 DFQATT and CDR2 SNEGSKA (reference sequence).

Input material: peripheral blood. This TCR was recovered from a woman aged 55-69 years with acute or convalescent COVID-19. The chain combines TRBV20-1 with TRBJ2-5; D is unclear. The CDR3 loop is CSVRSQETQYF. DNA of the CDR3: TGCAGTGTACGGAGCCAAGAGACCCAGTACTTC.